The 9 T cell receptor beta chains below were found in one sample sequenced in a study of identical twins. A single record per CDR3 protein comes from TCRdb applying MiXCR to the 5' RACE reads. The repertoire holds 450,000 or so distinct CDR3 sequences, with approximately 15% as singletons. These same records also appear under a second study, on yellow fever vaccine responses in identical twins.

Sequencing was carried out using CD4+ T cells sorted from blood. The receptors were sampled from a woman aged 18 to 35 in good health.

This clonotype has only a few counts. V usage is TRBV12-3 or TRBV12-4 and J usage is TRBJ1-1; no clear D gene. The CDR3 is 14 amino acids. Trimming left V 7 bases short and J 8 bases short, with 20 bases between. DNA of the CDR3: TGTGCCAGCACCACCGAAAGAACAGCCGCCGAAGCTTTCTTT. Its protein product is CASTTERTAAEAFF.

This clonotype has more than one count but fewer than ten. The chain links TRBV6-2 or TRBV6-3 to TRBJ2-3, with 14 bases matching TRBD2. V shed 2 bases and J 3 bases; nucleotides not matched to a gene: 10. Germline loops: CDR1 MNHEY, CDR2 SVGEGT. The CDR3 runs 19 residues. The CDR3 loop is CASSYPTSGRALRTDTQYF. DNA of the CDR3: TGTGCCAGCAGTTACCCGACTAGCGGGAGGGCCTTAAGGACAGATACGCAGTATTTT.

The CDR3 nucleotides read TGTGCCAGCAGTTTTTGTCCCCCTCCTGGGCAGTACTTC. Its translation is CASSFCPPPGQYF. This sequence joins TRBV12-3 or TRBV12-4 and TRBJ2-7; D remains ambiguous. The V gene lost 3 bases and the J gene lost 9 bases, with 15 bases spanning the gap. The CDR3 totals 13 residues.

The genes are TRBV4-3 and TRBJ1-4; 8 positions match TRBD1. J lost 8 bases, V lost 3 bases, and 14 bases had no gene match. Germline CDR1 is LGHNA and CDR2 is YSLEER. This CDR3 is built from 17 residues. The DNA of the CDR3 is TGCGCCAGCAGCCATGATGCAGGGGGCACGGGCCGCGAAAAACTGTTTTTT. Amino acids: CASSHDAGGTGREKLFF.

This clonotype was seen more than once but under ten times. The chain employs TRBV2 and TRBJ1-4; 7 bases map to TRBD1. In germline, CDR1 is SNHLY, CDR2 FYNNEI. The trim removed 7 bases at V and 3 bases at J, leaving 8 bases unmatched. The length of the CDR3 is 15 residues. For the CDR3, the DNA is TGTGCCAGCAACCCGGAGGGGGCGGCTAATGAAAAACTGTTTTTT. This gives the protein CASNPEGAANEKLFF.

The gene calls are TRBV6-2 or TRBV6-3 and TRBJ2-1; D gene uncertain. This CDR3 has 17 amino acids. V was clipped by 5 bases and J by 12 bases, with 29 bases between them. Germline CDR1 MNHEY, CDR2 SVGEGT. The CDR3 sequence: CASSPPLESSPGRGQFF. DNA for the CDR3: TGTGCCAGCAGTCCACCCCTAGAATCGAGTCCCGGTAGAGGGCAGTTCTTC.

This chain connects TRBV6-5 to TRBJ2-1; 9 nucleotides align to TRBD2. The CDR3 runs to 14 residues. Germline lookup yields CDR1 MNHEY and CDR2 SVGAGI. Trimming removed 4 bases from V and 8 bases from J; junction bases left unmatched: 6. The CDR3 sequence is CASSSRTSADEQFF. The CDR3 DNA reads as TGTGCCAGCAGTTCCCGGACTAGCGCCGATGAGCAGTTCTTC.

The rearrangement uses TRBV11-2 and TRBJ2-7, with D possibly TRBD2 on 5 matching bases. The germline CDR1 and CDR2 sequences are SGHAT and FQNNGV. V was pared by 5 bases and J by 3 bases, with 8 bases between. The CDR3 is 12 amino acids. The CDR3 DNA reads as TGTGCCAGCAGCCACGACTACTACGAGCAGTACTTC. This gives the protein CASSHDYYEQYF.

This clonotype came up many times. The chain links TRBV12-3 or TRBV12-4 to TRBJ2-3; 8 nucleotides agree with TRBD2. The CDR3 is 17 amino acids. The J segment lost 4 bases and the V segment lost 2 bases, leaving 11 bases of the junction unmatched. The CDR3 DNA sequence: TGTGCCAGCAGTTTAATTTCGGGAGGGCTAGCTTCAGATACGCAGTATTTT. Translation gives CASSLISGGLASDTQYF.